The 32 T cell receptor beta chains below all came from one sample that was sequenced in a study of cytomegalovirus exposure and HLA in healthy donors. It was with 60 Vbeta and 13 Jbeta primers that the PCR ran. Assay used: immunoSEQ multiplex PCR; TCRdb lists only in-frame clones, some missing. The sample contains around 99,000 clones, 73% of which appear only once. The specimen sequenced was PBMCs. All receptors derive from a man aged 30 to 45 in good health and CMV-seronegative.

This chain links TRBV7-3 with TRBJ2-3; D uncertain. The CDR3 consists of 14 residues. Germline V gene data show CDR1 as SGHTA and CDR2 as FQGTGA. With 2 bases removed from V and 6 bases from J, the gap between germline ends came to 12 bases. CDR3 bases: TGTGCCAGCAGCTTATTCCCAGGAACGGATACGCAGTATTTT. Translated: CASSLFPGTDTQYF.

The CDR3 DNA follows: TGCGCCAGCAAGCGGGAGCCACGGGGGGAGACCCAGTACTTC. It specifies CASKREPRGETQYF. The chain combines TRBV10-2 with TRBJ2-5, with TRBD2 matching over 8 bases. V lost 7 bases to trimming and J lost 5 bases; unmatched junction nucleotides: 9. The length of the CDR3 is 14 residues. Germline V gene data show CDR1 as WSHSY and CDR2 as SAAADI.

This clone came up a few times. V gene TRBV5-1 combines with J gene TRBJ2-7; D is uncertain. The CDR3 is made up of 18 amino acids. Germline V lookup: CDR1 SGHRS, CDR2 YFSETQ. V lost 1 base and J lost 3, with 23 bases in between. CDR3 region: CASSLRSGTQRSFYEQYF. In nucleotides, the CDR3 is TGCGCCAGCAGCTTGAGGTCAGGAACCCAACGTTCCTTCTACGAGCAGTACTTC.

This chain links TRBV6-1 with TRBJ2-7, with TRBD1 matching 10 bases. This CDR3 contains 15 residues. CDR1 is MNHNS, CDR2 SASEGT, per germline. The V and J ends lost 7 bases and 1 base, in that order; junction bases with no gene match: 7. The CDR3 region is CASTTGTGASYEQYF. CDR3 in DNA: TGTGCCAGCACCACCGGGACAGGGGCATCCTACGAGCAGTACTTC.

J is TRBJ2-1 and V is TRBV5-1; D possibly corresponds to TRBD2 (6 bases). The germline CDR1 and CDR2 sequences are SGHRS and YFSETQ. The V gene lost 0 bases and the J gene lost 6 bases, with 10 bases spanning the gap. The CDR3 has 14 amino acids. The CDR3 DNA reads TGCGCCAGCAGCTTGGAAGGGACTGCCAATGAGCAGTTCTTC. Its translation: CASSLEGTANEQFF.

CDR3 in amino acids: CASSQDFFAGGRDTQYF. CDR3 DNA sequence: TGTGCCAGCAGCCAAGATTTTTTTGCGGGGGGGCGAGATACGCAGTATTTT. This chain uses TRBV4-2 with TRBJ2-3; 9 bases agree with TRBD2. Germline V CDR1 and CDR2: LGHNA, YNFKEQ. The J segment lost 5 bases and the V segment lost 0 bases, leaving 9 bases of the junction unmatched. The CDR3 runs to 17 residues.

This clone is deemed medium-sized. The rearrangement links TRBV25-1 to TRBJ1-1, with TRBD1 identical over 7 bases. CDR1 and CDR2 from the germline V gene are MGHDK and SYGVNS. Trimming cost V 4 bases and J 3 bases; bases outside gene matches: 5. The CDR3 length is 14 residues. CDR3 loop: CASSVVGQDTEAFF. Written as DNA, the CDR3 is TGTGCCAGCAGTGTAGTCGGACAGGACACTGAAGCTTTCTTT.

About this clone itself: Because the CDR3 is missing its conserved closing phenylalanine or tryptophan, this is likely a read error. V usage is TRBV5-1 and J usage is TRBJ1-1; 8 nucleotides align to TRBD1. V was clipped by 0 bases and J by 1 base; unmatched bases: 2. Per germline, CDR1 SGHRS and CDR2 YFSETQ. CDR3 size: 15 residues. CDR3 residues: CASSLGTGSNTEAFL. CDR3 bases: TGCGCCAGCAGCTTGGGGACAGGGTCGAACACTGAAGCTTTCCTT.

J is TRBJ1-1 and V is TRBV4-1, with D perhaps matching TRBD1 (5 bases). The CDR3 runs to 15 residues. V lost 1 base, J lost 5 bases, and 14 bases lay in between. From germline, CDR1 is MGHRA and CDR2 YSYEKL. CDR3 coding DNA: TGCGCCAGCAGCCAAGTGAGGTCCGGGGGAACTGAAGCTTTCTTT. Protein product: CASSQVRSGGTEAFF.

The genes are TRBV10-3 and TRBJ2-7; the match to TRBD2 covers 10 bases. Germline CDR1 and CDR2: ENHRY and SYGVKD. This CDR3 spans 18 amino acids. J lost 0 bases, V lost 5 bases, and 13 bases had no gene match. DNA for the CDR3: TGTGCCATCAGTAGAACAGGGGACCGACTAGCGGGCTCCTACGAGCAGTACTTC. This sequence encodes CAISRTGDRLAGSYEQYF.

This rearrangement joins TRBV5-8 to TRBJ1-1; D is unclear. Trimming removed 4 bases from V and 2 bases from J, with 9 bases in between. CDR1 SGHTS and CDR2 YDEGEE come from the germline V gene. The CDR3 consists of 13 residues. CDR3 bases: TGTGCCAGCAGCAGAAACAAAAACACTGAAGCTTTCTTT. It codes for CASSRNKNTEAFF.

V is TRBV30 and J is TRBJ1-3, with unresolved D. The CDR3 runs 20 residues. Germline V gives CDR1 GTSNPN, CDR2 SVGIG (reference sequence). V was pared by 0 bases and J by 0 bases, with 24 bases between. In DNA form, the CDR3 reads TGTGCCTGGAGTGTACGGCGGGGTTCCCTTATGAAAAGCTCTGGAAACACCATATATTTT. This sequence encodes CAWSVRRGSLMKSSGNTIYF.

The chain employs TRBV18 and TRBJ2-3; D gene unclear. The CDR3 has 14 residues. Germline V gives CDR1 KGHSH, CDR2 LQKENI. Trimming shortened V by 5 bases and J by 6 bases, and 15 bases separated the two germline ends. In DNA, the CDR3 is TGTGCCAGCTCATCAGGTTGGAAGTGGGATACGCAGTATTTT. Protein product: CASSSGWKWDTQYF.

The rearrangement links TRBV2 to TRBJ1-1; D possibly corresponds to TRBD1 (6 bases). Germline V gene lookup returns CDR1 SNHLY and CDR2 FYNNEI. V gave up 3 bases and J gave up 5 bases, with 13 bases separating them. The CDR3 loop spans 14 amino acids. CDR3 sequence: CASSEGGRGTEAFF. As DNA, the CDR3 is TGTGCCAGCAGTGAGGGGGGGCGCGGAACTGAAGCTTTCTTT.

This clone showed up just a few times. The J gene is TRBJ2-1, the V gene TRBV5-1; D possibly corresponds to TRBD1 (6 bases). The CDR3 sequence is 16 residues long. V shed 4 bases and J shed 7 bases, with 21 bases lying between them. The germline V gene encodes CDR1 SGHRS and CDR2 YFSETQ. Written as DNA, the CDR3 is TGCGCCAGCAGCCCGGTTAGAGGCCAGGGGTTGAATGAGCAGTTCTTC. Translated, it gives CASSPVRGQGLNEQFF.

The chain carries TRBV28 and TRBJ2-7; D perhaps matches TRBD1 (5 bases). Germline V gene lookup returns CDR1 MDHEN and CDR2 SYDVKM. The V gene lost 6 bases and the J gene lost 4 bases, with 19 bases spanning the gap. The CDR3 loop spans 15 amino acids. CDR3 sequence: CASRSPHRPLYEQYF. The CDR3 coding sequence is TGTGCCAGCAGAAGCCCCCACAGGCCTCTGTACGAGCAGTACTTC.

CDR3 protein: CASTQGGTGELFF. In nucleotides, the CDR3 is TGTGCCAGTACCCAGGGGGGCACCGGGGAGCTGTTTTTT. The chain uses TRBV9 and TRBJ2-2; tentative D call: TRBD1 (7 bases). Germline V lookup: CDR1 SGDLS, CDR2 YYNGEE. With 8 bases removed from V and 4 bases from J, the gap between germline ends came to 12 bases. This CDR3 has 13 amino acids.

The chain recombines TRBV7-6 with TRBJ2-2, with 10 bases fitting TRBD1. The CDR3 runs 15 residues. The germline gives CDR1 SGHVS, CDR2 FNYEAQ. V lost 5 bases to trimming and J lost 3 bases; unmatched junction nucleotides: 3. Written as DNA, the CDR3 is TGTGCCAGCAGCCCTGGACAGGGGGACACCGGGGAGCTGTTTTTT. Its protein is CASSPGQGDTGELFF.

This chain uses TRBV6-6 with TRBJ2-1; 8 bases agree with TRBD2. Germline loops: CDR1 MNHNY, CDR2 SVGAGI (reference sequence). The ends lost 2 bases at V and 6 bases at J; junction bases unmatched: 6. The CDR3 is made up of 15 amino acids. CDR3 bases: TGTGCCAGCAGTTACCAGGCGGGGGGCCCCAATGAGCAGTTCTTC. This translates into CASSYQAGGPNEQFF.

This chain links TRBV6-1 with TRBJ1-1, with 7 bases fitting TRBD1. The CDR3 is 14 amino acids. Germline CDR1 MNHNS, CDR2 SASEGT. J was trimmed by 3 bases and V by 5 bases; bases with no gene match: 6. CDR3 DNA sequence: TGTGCCAGCAGTTTTAACAGGGGAGACACTGAAGCTTTCTTT. Residues: CASSFNRGDTEAFF.

The J gene is TRBJ1-1, the V gene TRBV5-4; 8 bases line up with TRBD1. Looked up from germline, CDR1 is SGHNT and CDR2 is YYREEE (reference sequence). V lost 2 bases, J lost 4 bases, and 4 bases stayed unmatched. The length of the CDR3 is 14 residues. The CDR3: CASSLQGVGTEAFF. CDR3 DNA: TGTGCCAGCAGCTTACAGGGGGTGGGCACTGAAGCTTTCTTT.

The rearrangement uses TRBV5-4 and TRBJ1-2, with 9 bases fitting TRBD1. Germline V CDR1 and CDR2: SGHNT, YYREEE (reference sequence). The CDR3 contains 15 residues. V lost 0 bases and J lost 4; bases outside the gene matches: 4. The CDR3 loop reads CASSLVETGGYGYTF. CDR3 in DNA: TGTGCCAGCAGCTTGGTAGAGACAGGGGGCTATGGCTACACCTTC.

The rearrangement uses TRBV19 and TRBJ2-4; TRBD2 is a possible D gene (5 bases). This CDR3 has 16 amino acids. V shed 3 bases and J shed 0 bases, with 12 bases lying between them. The germline gives CDR1 LNHDA, CDR2 SQIVND (reference sequence). CDR3 loop: CASSIPREPAKNIQYF. The DNA of the CDR3 is TGTGCCAGTAGTATTCCCCGGGAACCAGCCAAAAACATTCAGTACTTC.

This clone was counted between two and nine times. This rearrangement joins TRBV4-1 to TRBJ2-7, with 9 nucleotides matching TRBD1. Germline-derived CDR1 and CDR2 are MGHRA and YSYEKL. The length of the CDR3 is 15 residues. The V segment lost 2 bases and the J segment 1 base; nucleotides outside the gene matches: 3. In DNA form, the CDR3 reads TGCGCCAGCAGCCAAAGGGGACAGGGTTCCTACGAGCAGTACTTC. As protein: CASSQRGQGSYEQYF.

The chain uses TRBV10-1 and TRBJ2-7, with 9 nucleotides matching TRBD1. Germline V gene data show CDR1 as WNHNN and CDR2 as SYGVQD (reference sequence). The V gene end was trimmed by 6 bases and the J gene end by 6 bases; junction bases not matched to a gene: 12. This CDR3 is built from 15 residues. In DNA form, the CDR3 reads TGCGCCAGCAGCGAAGGACAGGGGATTAATTTCGAGCAGTACTTC. The encoded protein is CASSEGQGINFEQYF.

The rearrangement uses TRBV2 and TRBJ2-1; 11 nucleotides line up with TRBD2. This CDR3 has 15 residues. Trimming at V came to 5 bases and at J to 7 bases, leaving 7 bases not matched to a gene. Per the germline V gene, CDR1 is SNHLY and CDR2 is FYNNEI. DNA for the CDR3: TGTGCCAGCAGTCAAACTAGCGGGAGAGGGAATGAGCAGTTCTTC. It yields the protein CASSQTSGRGNEQFF.

The V and J genes are TRBV7-2 and TRBJ1-2, with D possibly matching TRBD1 (6 bases). The CDR3 is made up of 15 amino acids. Germline loops: CDR1 SGHTA, CDR2 FQGNSA. The V end lost 1 base, the J end lost 2 bases, and 11 bases lay between the germline ends. CDR3 sequence: CASSLGATGNYGYTF. The DNA of the CDR3 is TGTGCCAGCAGCTTAGGAGCGACAGGAAACTATGGCTACACCTTC.

The DNA for the CDR3 is TGTGCCAGTGCTATAGGGGACAGGGGACAGAGGACCTACGAGCAGTACTTC. As protein: CASAIGDRGQRTYEQYF. This sequence joins TRBV19 and TRBJ2-7, with 10 bases fitting TRBD1. The V and J ends lost 8 bases and 2 bases, in that order; junction bases with no gene match: 15. Germline V lookup: CDR1 LNHDA, CDR2 SQIVND (reference sequence). The CDR3 runs to 17 residues.

The chain is built from TRBV28 and TRBJ2-3; D remains ambiguous. CDR3 size: 12 residues. The germline V gene has CDR1 MDHEN and CDR2 SYDVKM. V was pared by 4 bases and J by 2 bases, with 4 bases between. CDR3 region: CASSSYTDTQYF. As DNA, the CDR3 is TGTGCCAGCAGTTCTTACACAGATACGCAGTATTTT. Variable domain in full (rest from reference TRBV28 and TRBJ2-3): DVKVTQSSRYLVKRTGEKVFLECVQDMDHENMFWYRQDPGLGLRLIYFSYDVKMKEKGDIPEGYSVSREKKERFSLILESASTNQTSMYLCASSSYTDTQYFGPGTRLTVL.

Comments on this clone: At the DNA level, this CDR3 is encoded by other sequences in the same sample as well. The V call is TRBV6-6, the J call TRBJ1-1, with TRBD1 matching 7 bases. This CDR3 comprises 14 residues. Germline V gene sequence: CDR1 MNHNY, CDR2 SVGAGI (reference sequence). V was clipped by 11 bases and J by 4 bases; unmatched bases: 13. The CDR3 spells CAGRDSRHLTEAFF. In DNA, the CDR3 is TGTGCCGGAAGGGACAGTCGACACCTCACTGAAGCTTTCTTT.

This chain joins TRBV19 and TRBJ1-4; D gene unclear. CDR3 length: 12 amino acids. V was clipped by 5 bases and J by 6 bases, with 7 bases between them. Per the germline V gene, CDR1 is LNHDA and CDR2 is SQIVND (reference sequence). CDR3 sequence: CASSHRDEKLFF. Written as DNA, the CDR3 is TGTGCCAGTAGTCACAGAGATGAAAAACTGTTTTTT.

The V gene is TRBV7-7, the J gene TRBJ2-5, with TRBD2 identical over 14 bases. The CDR3 is made up of 16 amino acids. The germline gives CDR1 SSHAT, CDR2 FNYEAQ (reference sequence). The V and J ends lost 5 bases and 5 bases, in that order; junction bases with no gene match: 7. CDR3 loop: CASSAGTSGSAETQYF. CDR3 nucleotides: TGTGCCAGCAGCGCCGGGACTAGCGGGAGTGCTGAGACCCAGTACTTC.